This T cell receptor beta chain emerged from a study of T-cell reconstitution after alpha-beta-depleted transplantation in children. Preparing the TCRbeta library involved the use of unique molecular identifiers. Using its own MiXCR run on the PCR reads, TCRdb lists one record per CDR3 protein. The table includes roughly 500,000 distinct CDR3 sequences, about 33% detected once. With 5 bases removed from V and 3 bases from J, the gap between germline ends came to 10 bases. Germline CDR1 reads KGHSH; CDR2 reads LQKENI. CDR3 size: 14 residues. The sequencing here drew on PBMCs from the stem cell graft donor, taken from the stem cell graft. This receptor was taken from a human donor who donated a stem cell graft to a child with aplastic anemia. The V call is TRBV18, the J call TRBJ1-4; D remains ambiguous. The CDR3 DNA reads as TGTGCCAGCTCAGCAGGTTATGCTAATGAAAAACTGTTTTTT. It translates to CASSAGYANEKLFF.